What follows is one T cell receptor (beta chain) and its context. The antigen remains unidentified. TCRdb processed the reads anew with MiXCR; each CDR3 protein has one entry. The sample holds about 60,000 distinct CDR3 sequences, 20% seen once. The data were taken from a study of T cell repertoires in cytomegalovirus infection. Study as a whole: HLA-B-restricted CMV epitopes that are well studied were used alongside recently identified HLA-C-restricted ones. The public TCR beta signatures pointed to both CMV infection and matching HLA type.

Regarding the study as a whole: HLA-C-restricted TCR beta clonotypes specific for CMV led the ex vivo response. Identification of carriers of CMV plus the relevant HLA was achieved through cumulative public TCR beta family frequency.

Germline V gene lookup returns CDR1 SGHVS and CDR2 FNYEAQ. The CDR3 totals 15 residues. Between the trimmed V and J ends, which lost 3 bases and 3 bases, there was a span of 12 bases. The source was CD8+ T cells from cultured PBMCs, collected from culture after CMV antigen stimulation. The TCR comes from a human donor in good health (CMV status not recorded). Some clones in this sample may be carry-over from other donors' samples. The chain combines TRBV7-6 with TRBJ1-5, with TRBD1 as a possible D gene (5 bases). CDR3 residues: CASSLRSGINQPQHF. The CDR3 DNA reads as TGTGCCAGCAGCTTGCGGTCAGGGATCAATCAGCCCCAGCATTTT.